The 17 T cell receptor beta chains below come from one sample, sequenced in a study of a mutant IDH1 vaccine in newly diagnosed glioma. Some clones are missing from TCRdb's copy, which holds only in-frame ones; the method was immunoSEQ multiplex PCR. The sample contains 52,000 or so clones, 70% to 85% of which appear only once. Time point noted: week 5, during vaccination. The study gave 300 ug of mutant IDH1 20-mer peptide per vaccine dose, with topical imiquimod. These receptors' antigens are unknown. The specimen comprised PBMCs, sampled from a glioma patient whose treatment included an IDH1 peptide vaccine. The source of these receptors is a woman younger than 30 with glioma. Some clones in this sample may be carry-over from other donors' samples.

This clone was picked up a small number of times. CDR3 coding DNA: TGCAGCGCGCGGACCGGGAACACTGAAGCTTTCTTT. Its translation is CSARTGNTEAFF. The chain links TRBV29-1 to TRBJ1-1; D remains unclear. The length of the CDR3 is 12 residues. CDR1 and CDR2 (germline): SQVTM, ANQGSEA. The V and J ends lost 7 bases and 1 base respectively, with 10 bases between them.

This clone turned up a few times. The CDR3 here is CASSYRQGYQPQHF. The CDR3 nucleotides are TGTGCCAGCAGTTATCGACAGGGCTATCAGCCCCAGCATTTT. V gene TRBV6-5 combines with J gene TRBJ1-5; 7 bases are shared with TRBD1. Germline CDR1 and CDR2: MNHEY and SVGAGI. The CDR3 totals 14 residues. V shed 3 bases, J shed 5 bases, and the junction held 4 bases outside the gene matches.

V and J are TRBV6-6 and TRBJ1-2; D not certain. The germline V gene has CDR1 MNHNY and CDR2 SVGAGI (reference sequence). V lost 0 bases and J lost 1, with 6 bases in between. CDR3 size: 14 residues. Here the CDR3 reads CASSYSRGNYGYTF. DNA of the CDR3: TGTGCCAGCAGTTACTCACGGGGTAACTATGGCTACACCTTC.

A few counts support this clone. V and J are TRBV5-6 and TRBJ1-2; D is possibly TRBD1 (6 bases). Germline V CDR1 and CDR2: SGHDT, YYEEEE. The CDR3 length is 13 residues. The V gene lost 4 bases and the J gene lost 8 bases, with 15 bases spanning the gap. DNA of the CDR3: TGTGCCAGCAGCGAACAGGGACTAGGGGGCTACACCTTC. It translates to CASSEQGLGGYTF.

The chain carries TRBV2 and TRBJ1-1; D is perhaps TRBD1 (5 bases). The CDR3 runs to 19 residues. Looked up from germline, CDR1 is SNHLY and CDR2 is FYNNEI. The V end was cut by 0 bases, the J end by 0 bases, with 20 bases between. In DNA form, the CDR3 reads TGTGCCAGCAGTGAAGCCCACGGCGCGGACATATCGATGAACACTGAAGCTTTCTTT. Translation: CASSEAHGADISMNTEAFF.

V is TRBV7-9 and J is TRBJ1-2; D may be TRBD1 (6 bases). The length of the CDR3 is 15 residues. V lost 8 bases and J 3 bases, leaving 19 bases between the germline ends. Germline V gives CDR1 SEHNR, CDR2 FQNEAQ (reference sequence). CDR3 DNA: TGTGCCAGCGGCGAGCCCCAGGGGAAGGACTATGGCTACACCTTC. Amino acid sequence: CASGEPQGKDYGYTF.

The chain recombines TRBV4-1 with TRBJ2-5; possibly TRBD1 or TRBD2 for D (5 bases each). The germline V gene encodes CDR1 MGHRA and CDR2 YSYEKL. Trimming left V 0 bases short and J 4 bases short, with 12 bases between. This CDR3 contains 15 residues. The CDR3 region is CASSQDGAGRETQYF. The CDR3 DNA is TGCGCCAGCAGCCAAGATGGGGCAGGGAGAGAGACCCAGTACTTC.

V and J are TRBV9 and TRBJ2-2, with TRBD2 matching 11 bases. The V gene end was trimmed by 0 bases and the J gene end by 7 bases; junction bases not matched to a gene: 5. The germline V gene encodes CDR1 SGDLS and CDR2 YYNGEE. The CDR3 is 16 residues long. CDR3 DNA sequence: TGTGCCAGCAGCGTAGAACTAGCGGGAGTTGGCGGGGAGCTGTTTTTT. Translated, it gives CASSVELAGVGGELFF.

The V call is TRBV6-6, the J call TRBJ1-4; perhaps TRBD1 as D (6 bases). Germline values: CDR1 MNHNY, CDR2 SVGAGI (reference sequence). The CDR3 spans 14 residues. The germline V and J ends were trimmed by 5 bases and 0 bases, with 7 bases remaining between them. CDR3 DNA: TGTGCCAGCAGTCCAGGGGCAACTAATGAAAAACTGTTTTTT. This encodes CASSPGATNEKLFF.

V usage is TRBV18 and J usage is TRBJ2-5; D might be TRBD2 (5 bases). Trimming cost V 2 bases and J 2 bases, with 12 bases left between them. The CDR3 contains 15 residues. Germline V lookup: CDR1 KGHSH, CDR2 LQKENI. The CDR3 sequence is CASSPTVRGQETQYF. The DNA of the CDR3 is TGTGCCAGCTCACCAACTGTCCGGGGACAAGAGACCCAGTACTTC.

The V call is TRBV5-1, the J call TRBJ2-2; the D is unclear. Germline V gene lookup returns CDR1 SGHRS and CDR2 YFSETQ. The CDR3 is made up of 15 amino acids. V lost 0 bases, J lost 3 bases, and 9 bases lay in between. CDR3 coding DNA: TGCGCCAGCAGCTTGGGGCCCACGGACACCGGGGAGCTGTTTTTT. Translating it yields CASSLGPTDTGELFF.

The rearrangement links TRBV28 to TRBJ1-2; D gene unclear. The CDR3 loop spans 14 amino acids. Germline V gene data show CDR1 as MDHEN and CDR2 as SYDVKM. Between the trimmed V and J ends, which lost 6 bases and 8 bases, there was a span of 19 bases. The DNA of the CDR3 is TGTGCCAGCAGCCCCATGGACCCATTGCGAGGCTACACCTTC. Translated, it gives CASSPMDPLRGYTF.

V usage is TRBV4-2 and J usage is TRBJ1-2; D unclear. V dropped 5 bases and J dropped 5 bases, with 9 bases sitting between them. The CDR3 consists of 12 residues. CDR1 is LGHNA and CDR2 is YNFKEQ in the germline V gene. The CDR3 spells CASSGDLYGYTF. CDR3 in DNA: TGTGCCAGCAGCGGCGACTTATATGGCTACACCTTC.

The chain links TRBV20-1 to TRBJ1-4; D not certain. Germline loops: CDR1 DFQATT, CDR2 SNEGSKA (reference sequence). CDR3 length equals 11 residues. V was shortened by 6 bases and J by 8 bases, with 10 bases between the two germline ends. DNA for the CDR3: TGCAGTGCCTGGATTCGGGAAAAACTGTTTTTT. Translated, it gives CSAWIREKLFF.

The rearrangement links TRBV23-1 to TRBJ2-7, with 11 nucleotides matching TRBD1. TRBV23-1 belongs to the ORF category, with a function that is uncertain. The V and J ends lost 2 bases and 6 bases, in that order; junction bases with no gene match: 12. This CDR3 is 17 amino acids long. CDR3 nucleotides: TGCGCCAGCAGTCAAAGTGTGGTCGGACAGGGGGCTTCCGAGCAGTACTTC. Protein product: CASSQSVVGQGASEQYF.

In its sample, this clone was seen once. The chain couples TRBV13 to TRBJ2-2; 8 nucleotides align to TRBD2. CDR1 and CDR2 from the germline V gene are PRHDT and FYEKMQ (reference sequence). There are 16 residues in the CDR3. Trimming at V came to 2 bases and at J to 3 bases, leaving 5 bases not matched to a gene. The CDR3 coding sequence is TGTGCCAGCAGCTTACCTAGCGGGTTCCACACCGGGGAGCTGTTTTTT. Translation: CASSLPSGFHTGELFF.

The V call is TRBV11-2, the J call TRBJ2-3; D is tentatively TRBD1 or TRBD2 (5 bases each). Deletions cut 6 bases from V and 6 bases from J, with 10 bases between. The CDR3 sequence is 12 residues long. The germline gives CDR1 SGHAT, CDR2 FQNNGV. CDR3 DNA sequence: TGTGCCAGCAGTACCGAGGGGGATACGCAGTATTTT. Translating gives CASSTEGDTQYF.